This T cell receptor (beta chain) came from a study of human T cells and chemical hapten exposure (dated by TCRdb to the early 2020s). At the level of the whole study: For sensitization, 2% DPC in acetone was applied to a 2 cm by 2 cm area of upper inner arm skin. Weekly therapeutic DPC doses were additionally applied to the scalp of patients throughout the roughly 25-week study period. Patch testing was done on the upper back using Finn chambers containing 0.01% DPC, and results were scored after 6 days according to International Contact Dermatitis Research Group standards. The mostly female patient cohort included alopecia areata with under or over 50% scalp involvement, alopecia totalis and alopecia universalis. Libraries were combined into a pool for sequencing, and differences in TCR yield between samples came mainly from small differences in library volumes within the pool. This study followed changes in the peripheral blood TCR repertoire in vivo during primary and secondary sensitization of alopecia patients to the hapten diphenylcyclopropenone (DPC). Blood samples were taken from patients before sensitization (week 0) and then at 2, 6 and about 24 weeks after DPC sensitization. Blood for TCR sequencing was provided by twenty-nine alopecia patients at one to four time points (pre-sensitization, 2, 6 and 24 weeks). General conclusions and limits of the study: Because all patients had alopecia, a presumed autoimmune disease, the immune response of the patients might differ from that of healthy individuals. The number of TCRs above 1 in 1000 frequency did not change with DPC sensitization; there was no evidence of global repertoire structure alterations. Patch test score was positively correlated with the number of PT1 expanded TCRs, with significance at thresholds 8, 16 and 32 but not at 4. Expanded TCRs formed significantly more large CDR3 similarity clusters than pre-sensitization or healthy control sets, consistent with antigen-driven responses. After repeated subsampling, the strength of the expansion versus patch-test correlation and the threshold at which it became significant changed.

Libraries came from RACE. TCRdb shows the sequencer as NextSeq 500. Library preparation attached unique molecular identifiers to individual cDNA molecules for quantitative, reproducible TCR counting. Each blood RNA sample was used to sequence both TCR alpha and TCR beta chains. As for the authors' bioinformatics: Samples had a median of approximately 96,000 TCRs, with a range from about 20,000 to 690,600. V, J and CDR3 annotation of the TCR reads was carried out using the Decombinator software suite. To make PS versus PT1 abundance plots, every sample was subsampled to the same number of TCRs (28,000). Expanded TCRs were defined as absent before sensitization and observed at least eight times at the 2-week time point. TCRdb ran its own pipeline on the public reads, namely fastp trimming at Q25 and MiXCR clone calling, and kept in-frame beta chains. Rows with a matching CDR3 protein are joined into one entry that keeps the most common DNA and genes. What appears here as the V and J calls and clone size reflects TCRdb's work, not the paper's. In all, the sample holds 65,000 to 95,000 distinct CDR3 sequences, and about 6.3% of those were seen once. The top ten hold approximately 1.2% of the sample.

Per the publication, the time point label means: patch test 2, 6 weeks after DPC sensitization. The treatment or condition label, read with the paper, signifies: therapeutic diphenylcyclopropenone sensitization with weekly scalp DPC. At every patch-test visit, the blood draw took place before the patch test was put on. To be eligible, patients had to be aged 18 to 70, diagnosed with alopecia and judged suitable for DPC therapy, while pregnant patients were excluded. Total RNA was extracted from unfractionated whole blood that had been collected in Tempus Blood RNA tubes. This clonotype was observed at least ten times. The target of this receptor is not known. No base quality information exists; no much larger clone differs at one position. Trimming takes 5 bases from V and 5 bases from J, and the germline ends sit 6 bases apart. Inclusive of the bounding cysteine and phenylalanine, the CDR3 is 11 residues long. Just CDR3 DNA is preserved here, 33 bases in frame from base 1.

The sample was whole blood, taken in connection with sensitization to the hapten diphenylcyclopropenone (DPC). The source is a woman in her thirties with alopecia areata. Some clones in this sample may be carry-over from other donors' samples. The chain joins TRBV12-3 or TRBV12-4 to TRBJ1-2, with no reliable assignment of the D segment. CDR3 loop: CASSQQYGYTF. The nucleotide sequence reads as follows: TGTGCCAGCAGTCAGCAGTATGGCTACACCTTC.